Presented here are 24 T cell receptor beta chains from one specimen sequenced in a study of cytomegalovirus exposure and HLA in healthy donors. The repertoire was sequenced with immunoSEQ multiplex PCR; TCRdb's copy has only in-frame clones and lacks some. The sample contains more than 85,000 clones, around 93% of which appear only once. Input material: PBMCs. These TCRs come from a woman aged 25-40 years in good health and CMV-seropositive.

The gene calls are TRBV5-1 and TRBJ2-5; 7 bases map to TRBD2. The CDR3 runs to 13 residues. The ends lost 9 bases at V and 2 bases at J; junction bases unmatched: 7. Germline V gene sequence: CDR1 SGHRS, CDR2 YFSETQ. The CDR3 DNA sequence: TGCGCCACTTCGAACGGGGGGCAAGAGACCCAGTACTTC. This gives the protein CATSNGGQETQYF.

This chain joins TRBV6-1 and TRBJ2-1; TRBD2 matches at 7 bases. The junction had 9 bases not matched to a gene; V was cut back by 6 bases and J by 7 bases. The CDR3 totals 14 residues. The V gene's germline CDR1 is MNHNS and CDR2 SASEGT. The CDR3, as DNA: TGTGCCAGCAGAACGGGAGGACCCTTAAATGAGCAGTTCTTC. It codes for CASRTGGPLNEQFF.

This chain joins TRBV9 and TRBJ2-1; D gene ambiguous. Trimming cost V 0 bases and J 8 bases, with 15 bases left between them. The germline CDR1 and CDR2 sequences are SGDLS and YYNGEE. The CDR3 has 15 amino acids. The CDR3 sequence is CASSVGPRSYDEQFF. CDR3 bases: TGTGCCAGCAGCGTAGGTCCCCGGTCTTACGATGAGCAGTTCTTC.

In the case of this clone: Other DNA sequences of this sample code for an identical CDR3. The chain carries TRBV7-2 and TRBJ2-5, with D uncertain. Trimming took 0 bases from V and 5 from J, leaving 4 bases between them. CDR3 length: 12 amino acids. Per germline, CDR1 SGHTA and CDR2 FQGNSA. CDR3 sequence (DNA): TGTGCCAGCAGCTTAGCGCGCGAGACCCAGTACTTC. Translated: CASSLARETQYF. Based on the CDR3 plus reference TRBV7-2 and TRBJ2-5, the full variable domain is GAGVSQSPSNKVTEKGKDVELRCDPISGHTALYWYRQSLGQGLEFLIYFQGNSAPDKSGLPSDRFSAERTGGSVSTLTIQRTQQEDSAVYLCASSLARETQYFGPGTRLLVL.

CDR3 sequence reads: CASSLTSGSTYEQYF. The CDR3, as DNA: TGCGCCAGCAGCTTGACTAGCGGGAGTACCTACGAGCAGTACTTC. The rearrangement joins TRBV5-1 to TRBJ2-7; 11 bases line up with TRBD2. J was trimmed by 2 bases and V by 1 base; bases with no gene match: 2. Germline values: CDR1 SGHRS, CDR2 YFSETQ. This CDR3 has 15 amino acids.

J is TRBJ1-5 and V is TRBV4-1, with 10 bases aligning to TRBD1. Trimming took 1 base from V and 7 from J; bases not matched to a gene: 7. Looked up from germline, CDR1 is MGHRA and CDR2 is YSYEKL. The CDR3 runs 16 residues. CDR3 DNA: TGCGCCAGCAGCCAAGTTGGGACAGGGGAATCGCAGCCCCAGCATTTT. It encodes CASSQVGTGESQPQHF.

Here the CDR3 DNA reads TGTGCCAGCAGCTTGGAGACAGGGTACGAGCAGTACTTC. Translation: CASSLETGYEQYF. V usage is TRBV11-3 and J usage is TRBJ2-7; TRBD1 aligns across 7 bases. Germline lookup yields CDR1 SGHNT and CDR2 YENEEA. CDR3 length: 13 residues. V dropped 3 bases and J dropped 4; count of bases not matched to a gene: 3.

The chain links TRBV2 to TRBJ2-1; D possibly corresponds to TRBD2 (5 bases). Germline CDR1 is SNHLY and CDR2 is FYNNEI. The CDR3 totals 15 residues. Trimming left V 3 bases short and J 14 bases short, with 23 bases between. CDR3 residues: CASSDERALAAVEFF. As DNA, the CDR3 is TGTGCCAGCAGTGACGAGAGGGCCCTAGCTGCGGTGGAGTTCTTC.

This chain links TRBV7-2 with TRBJ2-7; D is undetermined. This CDR3 has 12 residues. The germline V gene has CDR1 SGHTA and CDR2 FQGNSA. V lost 1 base to trimming and J lost 4 bases, with 5 bases between them. In nucleotides, the CDR3 is TGTGCCAGCAGCTTAGTGAGGTACGAGCAGTACTTC. Protein sequence: CASSLVRYEQYF.

The chain uses TRBV7-2 and TRBJ2-7; TRBD2 is a possible D gene (6 bases). The CDR3 consists of 16 residues. CDR1 is SGHTA and CDR2 is FQGNSA in the germline V gene. Trimming removed 4 bases at V and 0 bases at J, with 16 bases between. This CDR3 is CASSWGAGLNSYEQYF. CDR3 DNA sequence: TGTGCCAGCAGCTGGGGTGCGGGGTTAAACTCCTACGAGCAGTACTTC. The whole variable domain, remainder taken from reference TRBV7-2 and TRBJ2-7, is GAGVSQSPSNKVTEKGKDVELRCDPISGHTALYWYRQSLGQGLEFLIYFQGNSAPDKSGLPSDRFSAERTGGSVSTLTIQRTQQEDSAVYLCASSWGAGLNSYEQYFGPGTRLTVT.

J is TRBJ2-5 and V is TRBV10-1; 13 bases match TRBD2. Losses at the gene ends were 0 bases for V and 0 bases for J; bases not matched to a gene: 4. Germline values: CDR1 WNHNN, CDR2 SYGVQD (reference sequence). The CDR3 totals 18 residues. DNA for the CDR3: TGCGCCAGCAGTGAGTCGGTGACTAGCGGGAGGTACCAAGAGACCCAGTACTTC. Its translation: CASSESVTSGRYQETQYF.

This clone came up once. The rearrangement links TRBV2 to TRBJ1-5; 8 positions match TRBD1. This CDR3 is built from 16 residues. With 4 bases clipped from V and 3 bases from J, the junction kept 8 bases outside the gene matches. The germline V gene encodes CDR1 SNHLY and CDR2 FYNNEI. The CDR3 nucleotides are TGTGCCAGCAGTGCGAGACGACAGGGGTCCAATCAGCCCCAGCATTTT. Residues: CASSARRQGSNQPQHF.

Notes on this clone: A read error may account for a junction end that differs from germline. The rearrangement uses TRBV30 and TRBJ2-5; D unclear. Germline V gives CDR1 GTSNPN, CDR2 SVGIG (reference sequence). There are 13 residues in the CDR3. CDR3: CAWSVVGQGTQYF. CDR3 sequence (DNA): TGTGCCTGGAGTGTTGTTGGGCAAGGGACCCAGTACTTC.

The chain has TRBV30 and TRBJ2-5, with TRBD1 matching over 7 bases. The CDR3 has 12 residues. Germline CDR1 and CDR2: GTSNPN and SVGIG (reference sequence). CDR3 nucleotide sequence: TGTGCTTGGGGAACAGGGGTTGAGACCCAGTACTTC. Its protein product is CAWGTGVETQYF.

This sequence joins TRBV29-1 and TRBJ1-4, with D perhaps TRBD1 (5 bases). This CDR3 is 13 amino acids long. The germline V and J ends were trimmed by 7 bases and 5 bases, with 14 bases remaining between them. Germline CDR1 and CDR2: SQVTM and ANQGSEA. The CDR3: CSAGQGRNEKLFF. The CDR3 nucleotides read TGCAGCGCTGGGCAGGGAAGGAATGAAAAACTGTTTTTT.

The chain links TRBV2 to TRBJ2-1, with TRBD2 matching 9 bases. The V and J ends lost 8 bases and 2 bases, in that order; junction bases with no gene match: 7. The CDR3 totals 15 residues. Germline lookup yields CDR1 SNHLY and CDR2 FYNNEI. The CDR3 sequence is CASRIAGDAYNEQFF. The CDR3 DNA is TGTGCCAGCCGGATAGCGGGAGACGCCTACAATGAGCAGTTCTTC.

The V gene is TRBV19, the J gene TRBJ1-5; D may be TRBD1 (6 bases). The V gene's germline CDR1 is LNHDA and CDR2 SQIVND (reference sequence). The CDR3 consists of 16 residues. V was pared by 5 bases and J by 0 bases, with 14 bases between. CDR3 region: CASSVRGGHSNQPQHF. For the CDR3, the DNA is TGTGCCAGTAGTGTCCGAGGGGGACATAGCAATCAGCCCCAGCATTTT.

The gene calls are TRBV20-1 and TRBJ1-2; weak D call: TRBD1 (5 bases). V shed 4 bases and J shed 6 bases, with 9 bases lying between them. The CDR3 is 11 amino acids. Germline CDR1 DFQATT, CDR2 SNEGSKA (reference sequence). The CDR3 loop is CSAKDIHGYTF. The CDR3, as DNA: TGCAGTGCTAAGGACATCCATGGCTACACCTTC.

The V call is TRBV19, the J call TRBJ1-4, with D uncertain. Germline CDR1 reads LNHDA; CDR2 reads SQIVND (reference sequence). Trimming took off 5 bases at V and 7 bases at J, with 11 bases between the two ends. This CDR3 has 13 residues. The CDR3 nucleotides are TGTGCCAGTAGTCGTATCCGGGGTGAAAAACTGTTTTTT. This codes for CASSRIRGEKLFF. The full variable domain, rest sourced from reference TRBV19 and TRBJ1-4, is DGGITQSPKYLFRKEGQNVTLSCEQNLNHDAMYWYRQDPGQGLRLIYYSQIVNDFQKGDIAEGYSVSREKKESFPLTVTSAQKNPTAFYLCASSRIRGEKLFFGSGTQLSVL.

This rearrangement joins TRBV9 to TRBJ2-1; 13 positions agree with TRBD2. CDR1 and CDR2 (germline): SGDLS, YYNGEE. Trimming cost V 1 base and J 8 bases; bases outside gene matches: 9. This CDR3 is 17 amino acids long. In DNA, the CDR3 is TGTGCCAGCAGCGTATCAGGGACTAGCGGGACCATATATGAGCAGTTCTTC. Translated, it gives CASSVSGTSGTIYEQFF.

V gene TRBV20-1 combines with J gene TRBJ1-1; D is undetermined. Germline-derived CDR1 and CDR2 are DFQATT and SNEGSKA (reference sequence). The V end was cut by 5 bases, the J end by 1 base, with 5 bases between. This CDR3 comprises 11 residues. CDR3 coding DNA: TGCAGTGCTGAGAAGAACACTGAAGCTTTCTTT. Protein product: CSAEKNTEAFF.

The rearrangement joins TRBV28 to TRBJ2-7, with 10 nucleotides matching TRBD1. From germline, CDR1 is MDHEN and CDR2 SYDVKM. The V gene end was trimmed by 5 bases and the J gene end by 6 bases; junction bases not matched to a gene: 10. This CDR3 has 15 residues. For the CDR3, the DNA is TGTGCCAGCAGTGGCTCGGGACAGGGGTCGGCCGAGCAGTACTTC. Its translation is CASSGSGQGSAEQYF. Full variable domain (remainder filled in from reference TRBV28 and TRBJ2-7): DVKVTQSSRYLVKRTGEKVFLECVQDMDHENMFWYRQDPGLGLRLIYFSYDVKMKEKGDIPEGYSVSREKKERFSLILESASTNQTSMYLCASSGSGQGSAEQYFGPGTRLTVT.

The gene calls are TRBV5-1 and TRBJ1-1; D may be TRBD1 (6 bases). The V gene lost 1 base and the J gene lost 1 base, with 11 bases spanning the gap. The CDR3 is 15 amino acids. Germline V gene lookup returns CDR1 SGHRS and CDR2 YFSETQ. CDR3 DNA: TGCGCCAGCAGCTTGCAGGGCAGGGGGAACACTGAAGCTTTCTTT. Its protein is CASSLQGRGNTEAFF.

This rearrangement joins TRBV10-1 to TRBJ1-2; D possibly corresponds to TRBD1 (6 bases). The CDR3 loop spans 12 amino acids. Trimming left V 3 bases short and J 8 bases short, with 10 bases between. Germline V gene lookup returns CDR1 WNHNN and CDR2 SYGVQD (reference sequence). CDR3 bases: TGCGCCAGCAGTGAACAGGGTGAGGGCTACACCTTC. Residues: CASSEQGEGYTF.